The TCR beta chain described here comes from a study of T cell responses to AZD1222 COVID-19 vaccine. Using immunoSEQ multiplex PCR, the repertoire was profiled, and TCRdb retains in-frame clones only, with some absent. The table includes roughly 100,000 clones, approximately 88% detected once. This clone appeared once. V lost 5 bases and J lost 2; bases outside the gene matches: 2. The CDR3 has 13 amino acids. Germline assignment: CDR1 SGHAT and CDR2 FQNNGV. The gene calls are TRBV11-2 and TRBJ2-5; 7 nucleotides line up with TRBD1. Source: peripheral blood, taken on day 0 of AZD1222 vaccination. This clonotype originated in an adult in good health. The CDR3 coding sequence is TGTGCCAGCAGCCTGGGACAGCAAGAGACCCAGTACTTC. This translates into CASSLGQQETQYF.